The T cell receptor beta chain under discussion was sequenced for a study of blood T cells in healthy people across ages (dated by TCRdb to the mid-2010s). Regarding the study in general: Template switching captured roughly one uniquely barcoded TCR beta cDNA molecule per two T cells in model experiments. The study measured age-related changes in TCR beta repertoire diversity using deep sequencing normalized with unique cDNA molecular identifiers. The donors were divided into four age groups: young (average roughly 17 years), middle-aged (over 35), aged (roughly 66) and long-lived (approximately 74). The study analyzed two additional independent replicas of 1 million unique cDNA reads from the same blood draw for two donors, one aged 18 to 29 and one aged 80 or older. Donors of different ages were randomly distributed across sequencing lanes to avoid experimental bias. The paper's findings and limits, for the study overall: Observed TCR beta diversity correlated strongly with the percentage of naive T cells measured by flow cytometry. The long-lived group showed more naive CD4+ T cells, fewer expanded clones and increased TCR diversity than the aged group, suggesting age selection. Total diversity estimates from one million sequenced T cells were considered lower bounds and underestimates. Since profiling was done on bulk unsorted PBMCs, naive and antigen-experienced compartments could not be conclusively compared. As age increased, observed TCR beta diversity per million T cells dropped in a roughly linear way, and a significant reduction was already evident by age roughly 40. Because the CMV infection status of the donors was unknown, age-related changes in expanded clonotypes may potentially have been confounded.

This clonotype was counted between two and nine times. The target of this receptor is not known. No base quality values were provided; no much bigger clone lies one nucleotide off. V is trimmed back by 0 bases and J by 0 bases, and the junction contains 2 bases that no gene match accounts for. The germline V gene encodes CDR1 SGHRS and CDR2 YFSETQ. The CDR3 contains 16 residues, cysteine and phenylalanine counted. Only the CDR3 DNA stays, 48 bases, in frame from base 1. The donors were roughly 40 Caucasian individuals from Russia, aged roughly 6 to 100 years, who were systemically healthy. Ten milliliters of peripheral blood were drawn from each donor into EDTA-treated Vacutainer tubes. Ficoll-Paque density-gradient centrifugation was used to isolate PBMCs, with at least 7 million per sample. Trizol reagent was used to extract total RNA from PBMCs, with at least 5 micrograms per sample. The percentages of naive CD45RAhigh/CD27high T cells were determined by flow cytometry on a PBMC aliquot from every donor.

The library was generated by 5' RACE. Instrument used: Illumina HiSeq 2500. The second PCR ran for roughly 7 to 12 cycles and used a J-beta primer mix along with a sample-barcoded 5' primer. Each TCR beta cDNA molecule received a unique molecular identifier from a template-switch 5' adaptor carrying 12 random nucleotides. At least 3 million CDR3-containing paired-end reads were obtained from each sample. First-strand cDNA was synthesized from all RNA with the Mint cDNA synthesis kit, primed by a TRBC-specific oligonucleotide. After uracil-DNA glycosylase treatment, a first 18-cycle PCR used universal primers M1SS and BC2_uni_R on all cDNA. Per the authors' processing: For normalization, 1 million high-quality reads were randomly selected from each sample, with every read carrying a distinct molecular identifier. Reads with shared molecular identifiers were discarded instead of being binned into consensus sequences. MiTCR, set to a Q25 quality threshold and the strictest error-elimination algorithm, was used for CDR3 identification, clonotype clustering and error correction. A nonparametric unseen species model with Euler transformation was used to estimate a lower bound on total TCR beta diversity. TCRdb reran the public reads through fastp at Q25 and MiXCR, keeping productive beta chains. For every CDR3 protein sequence, its rows merge into one entry that carries the most common genes and DNA. The V and J calls and clone size come from TCRdb's table, not from the authors' own analysis. Counted in this sample were more than 1.4 million distinct CDR3 sequences; about 43% of them appeared once. The ten largest clones capture 7% to 9.5% of the sample.

The receptor chain draws on TRBV5-1 and TRBJ1-4, with 7 bases matching TRBD1. This clonotype was obtained from a woman younger than 30 in good health. Input material: blood. The bases read TGCGCCAGCAGCTTGGACAGGGGTCCAACTAATGAAAAACTGTTTTTT. Its protein reads: CASSLDRGPTNEKLFF. When the CDR3 is completed using the reference TRBV5-1 and TRBJ1-4 genes on either side, the full variable domain is KAGVTQTPRYLIKTRGQQVTLSCSPISGHRSVSWYQQTPGQGLQFLFEYFSETQRNKGNFPGRFSGRQFSNSRSEMNVSTLELGDSALYLCASSLDRGPTNEKLFFGSGTQLSVL.